This T cell receptor beta chain was captured in a study of shared clonotypes between healthy human individuals. The unsorted samples took about 90 million PBMCs to get genomic DNA. This CDR3 is built from 13 residues. Germline assignment: CDR1 LGHNA and CDR2 YNFKEQ. Trimming left V 0 bases short and J 5 bases short, with 5 bases between. The data were produced by immunoSEQ multiplex PCR, yet TCRdb's version contains in-frame clones alone and is incomplete. The sample holds about half a million clones, about 85% seen once. The TCR originated in a woman in her thirties or forties in good health. Some clones in this sample may be carry-over from other donors' samples. The chain links TRBV4-2 to TRBJ1-5, with D hard to call. Sequencing was carried out using PBMCs. The CDR3 region has the DNA TGTGCCAGCAGCCAAGATTTAGATCAGCCCCAGCATTTT. This translates into CASSQDLDQPQHF.